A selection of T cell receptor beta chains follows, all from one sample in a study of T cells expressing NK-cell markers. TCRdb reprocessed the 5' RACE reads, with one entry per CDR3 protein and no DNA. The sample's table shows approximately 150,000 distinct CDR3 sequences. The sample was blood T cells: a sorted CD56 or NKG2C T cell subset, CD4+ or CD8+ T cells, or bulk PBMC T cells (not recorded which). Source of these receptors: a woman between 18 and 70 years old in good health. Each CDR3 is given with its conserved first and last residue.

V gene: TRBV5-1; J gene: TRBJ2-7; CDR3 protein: CASSLGPTERASEQYF
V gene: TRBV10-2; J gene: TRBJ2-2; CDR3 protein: CASSPPGGELFF
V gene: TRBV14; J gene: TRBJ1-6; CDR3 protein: CASSQVAGTGFVVNSPLHF
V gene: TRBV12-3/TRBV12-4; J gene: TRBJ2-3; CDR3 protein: CASTQWATDTQYF
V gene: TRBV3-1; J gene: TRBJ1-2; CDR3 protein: CASSQDPSSYGYTF
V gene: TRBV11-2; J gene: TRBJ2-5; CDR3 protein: CASSPGLPGQETQYF
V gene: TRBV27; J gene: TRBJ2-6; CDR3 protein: CASQTFLVSGANVLTF
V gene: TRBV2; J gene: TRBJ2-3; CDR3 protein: CASSEMAGGLADTQYF
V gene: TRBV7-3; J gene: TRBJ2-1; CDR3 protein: CASSLGLAEYNEQFF
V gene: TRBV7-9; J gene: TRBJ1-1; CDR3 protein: CASSSGQMDAFF
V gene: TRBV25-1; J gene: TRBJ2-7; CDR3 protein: CASSECRQSSYEQYF
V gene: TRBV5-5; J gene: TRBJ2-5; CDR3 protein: CASRPGGPQETQYF
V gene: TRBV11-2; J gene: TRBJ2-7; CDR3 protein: CASSLGEGAEQYF
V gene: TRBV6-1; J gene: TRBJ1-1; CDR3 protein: CASSPRASEAFF
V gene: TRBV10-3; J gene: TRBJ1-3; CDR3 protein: CAMATGSGNTIYF
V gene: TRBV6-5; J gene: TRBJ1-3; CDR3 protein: CASSYSGRGPLSGNTIYF
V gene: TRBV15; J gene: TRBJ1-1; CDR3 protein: CATSWGDPAGTEAFF
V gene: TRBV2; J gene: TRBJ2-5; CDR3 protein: CASSEQTSGAQETQYF
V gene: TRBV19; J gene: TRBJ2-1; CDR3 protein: CASTQILLAGDNEQFF
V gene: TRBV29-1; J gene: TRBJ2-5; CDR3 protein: CSVVISLNEETQYF
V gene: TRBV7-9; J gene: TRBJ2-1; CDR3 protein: CASSDTQGSEQFF
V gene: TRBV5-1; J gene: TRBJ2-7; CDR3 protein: CASSLGWDANYEQYF
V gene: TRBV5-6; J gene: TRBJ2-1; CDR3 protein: CASSFQGLAVPNEQFF
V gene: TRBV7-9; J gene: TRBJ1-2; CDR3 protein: CASSAQNYGYTF
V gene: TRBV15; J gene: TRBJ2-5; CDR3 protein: CATSRDRETQYF
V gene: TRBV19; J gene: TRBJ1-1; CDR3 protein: CASTSRNTEAFF
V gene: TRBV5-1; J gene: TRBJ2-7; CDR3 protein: CASSLGTGVGEQYF
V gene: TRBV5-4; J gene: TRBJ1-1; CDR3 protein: CASGIPNTEAFF
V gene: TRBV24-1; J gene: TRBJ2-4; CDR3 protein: CATRIHQLAKNIQYF
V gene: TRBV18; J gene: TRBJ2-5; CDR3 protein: CASSPMGQGSWETQYF
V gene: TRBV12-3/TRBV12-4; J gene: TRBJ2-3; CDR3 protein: CASSFSGTFSTDTQYF
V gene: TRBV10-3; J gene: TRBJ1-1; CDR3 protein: CAIRGPGQLNTEAFF
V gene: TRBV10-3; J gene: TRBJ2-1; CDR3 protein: CAISESKTSGRDEQFF
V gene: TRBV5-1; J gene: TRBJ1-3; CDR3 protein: CASSPAAVSGNTIYF
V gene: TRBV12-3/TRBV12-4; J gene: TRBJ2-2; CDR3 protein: CASSPDLGTGELFF
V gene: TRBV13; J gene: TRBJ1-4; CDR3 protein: CASSIDGEKLFF
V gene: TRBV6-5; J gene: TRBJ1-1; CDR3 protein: CASSYFARSPEAFF
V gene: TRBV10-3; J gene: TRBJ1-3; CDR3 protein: CAISESGGPGNTIYF
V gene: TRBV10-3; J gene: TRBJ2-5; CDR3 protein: CAISDRLEETQYF
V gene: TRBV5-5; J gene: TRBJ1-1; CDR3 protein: CASSSWTGSNTEAFF
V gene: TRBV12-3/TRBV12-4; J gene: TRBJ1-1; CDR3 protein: CASTQQGRGITEAFF
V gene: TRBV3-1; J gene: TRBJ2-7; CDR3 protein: CASNPRQASYEQYF
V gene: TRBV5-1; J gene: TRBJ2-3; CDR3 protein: CASSLTSRRTDTQYF
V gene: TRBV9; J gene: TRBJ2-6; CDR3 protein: CASSPHIGGANVLTF
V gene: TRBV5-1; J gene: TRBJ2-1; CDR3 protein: CASSLSPGGRYNEQFF
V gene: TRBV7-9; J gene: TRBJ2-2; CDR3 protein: CASSIAGQGSGELFF
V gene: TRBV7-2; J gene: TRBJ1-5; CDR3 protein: CASSFRGADNQPQHF
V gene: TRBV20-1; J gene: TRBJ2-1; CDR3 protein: CSAPFSGTSVGEQFF
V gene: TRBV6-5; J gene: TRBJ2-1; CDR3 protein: CASSSVRNEQFF
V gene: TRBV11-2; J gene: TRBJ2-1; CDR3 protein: CASNRGGLYNEQFF
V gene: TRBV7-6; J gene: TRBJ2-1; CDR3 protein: CASSLGSWDEQFF
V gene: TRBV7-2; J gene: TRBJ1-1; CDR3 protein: CASSVSGEAFF
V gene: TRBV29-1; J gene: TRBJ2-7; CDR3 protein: CSVEEGTGSYEQYF